These 4 T cell receptor beta chains were sequenced from one sample in a study of blood T cell repertoires in COVID-19. Some clones are missing from TCRdb's copy, which holds only in-frame ones; the method was immunoSEQ multiplex PCR. The data contain over 200,000 clones, roughly 80% of them seen just once; the ten biggest clones take up 2% to 3%. Sequences were obtained from peripheral blood. The receptors derive from a woman in her 70s with active or convalescent COVID-19.

The chain joins TRBV5-8 to TRBJ2-7; D remains unclear. Trimming removed 6 bases from V and 2 bases from J, with 12 bases in between. The germline V gene has CDR1 SGHTS and CDR2 YDEGEE. The CDR3 consists of 13 residues. The CDR3 DNA is TGTGCCAGCAAGCTTTTACCTACCTACGAGCAGTACTTC. Its protein is CASKLLPTYEQYF.

In its sample, this clone was seen once. This rearrangement joins TRBV30 to TRBJ1-2, with D hard to call. The CDR3 length is 14 residues. Between the trimmed V and J ends, which lost 1 base and 6 bases, there was a span of 15 bases. Germline values: CDR1 GTSNPN, CDR2 SVGIG (reference sequence). The CDR3: CAWSASPVENGYTF. DNA for the CDR3: TGTGCCTGGAGTGCGAGCCCCGTGGAGAATGGCTACACCTTC.

The rearrangement joins TRBV30 to TRBJ1-5, with D possibly matching TRBD1 (6 bases). CDR1 is GTSNPN, CDR2 SVGIG, per germline (reference sequence). V was shortened by 5 bases and J by 4 bases, with 12 bases between the two germline ends. The CDR3 covers 13 residues. The CDR3: CAWDRGANQPQHF. CDR3 sequence (DNA): TGTGCCTGGGACCGGGGGGCGAATCAGCCCCAGCATTTT.

The chain combines TRBV5-5 with TRBJ1-1; no definite D call. Germline V lookup: CDR1 SGHKS, CDR2 YYEKEE (reference sequence). With 4 bases removed from V and 1 base from J, the gap between germline ends came to 8 bases. The CDR3 spans 13 residues. This CDR3 reads CASSLQTNTEAFF. The CDR3 DNA sequence: TGTGCCAGCAGCCTACAGACGAACACTGAAGCTTTCTTT.